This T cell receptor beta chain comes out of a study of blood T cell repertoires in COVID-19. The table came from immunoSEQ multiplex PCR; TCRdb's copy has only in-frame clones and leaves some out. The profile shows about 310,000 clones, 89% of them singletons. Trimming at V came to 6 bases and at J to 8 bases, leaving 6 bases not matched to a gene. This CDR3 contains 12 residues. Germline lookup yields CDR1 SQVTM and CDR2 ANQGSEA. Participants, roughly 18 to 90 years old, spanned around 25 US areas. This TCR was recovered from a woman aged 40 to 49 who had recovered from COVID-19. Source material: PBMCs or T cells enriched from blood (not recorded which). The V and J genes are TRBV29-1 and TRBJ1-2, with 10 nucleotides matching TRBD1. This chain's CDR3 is CSVGGQGGGYTF. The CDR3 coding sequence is TGCAGCGTCGGAGGACAGGGGGGCGGCTACACCTTC.